This record looks at one T cell receptor (beta chain) sequence and its context. Its specific antigen is unknown. Base qualities were left out, and no much larger clone turns up one base away. This specimen belongs to a study of shared clonotypes between healthy human individuals (dated by TCRdb to about 2020). About the study as a whole: Three men and a couple of women, aged 18 to 49 years, made up the cohort. Per donor, three plates each were used for CD4 naive and CD4 memory, two for CD8 naive, and one for CD8 memory. The study deeply sequenced blood TCR repertoires of about 5 healthy adults to estimate repertoire size and the extent of clonotype sharing between individuals. Libraries were prepared and TCR repertoires were sequenced by different laboratories using diverse techniques, in order to increase sequencing depth and limit assay-specific biases. Leukapheresis yielded between about 0.9 and 8.9 billion PBMCs per donor.

For the CD8 naive samples, CD45RO-negative cells were positively selected for CCR7, yielding a CD45RA+CCR7+ population from which TemRA cells were excluded. The donors were healthy, HIV-negative adults who had no recently reported acute infections or vaccinations. Every donor was a Caucasian adult living in Nashville, Tennessee, USA. Blood was collected by leukapheresis, and PBMCs were isolated by Ficoll-Histopaque density gradient centrifugation and then cryopreserved in liquid nitrogen vapor phase. Analytical flow cytometry was used to check the purity and quantity of each magnetically sorted T cell population. Each sorted fraction had its genomic DNA isolated and then quantified by UV absorbance on a Nanodrop 2000c. What the work shows at the level of the full study, not this receptor alone: Compared with non-shared clonotypes, the clonotypes found in all four sorted-subset donors had higher generation probabilities. Sampling was restricted to blood, and TCR repertoires in tissues likely differ from the TCR repertoires found in blood. Incomplete sequencing was indicated by rarefaction of sorted-subset datasets, despite the large sequencing depth. Because the study included a small number of donors, the genetic and exposure-history diversity represented was limited. Pairwise subsampling indicated that sequencing depth was expected to affect the degree of clonotype sharing among donors. Larger estimated clonotype richness was generally found for naive subsets than for memory subsets. When several donors were compared, the shared fraction of clonotypes was about 5.5% for naive CD4, 3.5% to 4% for naive CD8, more than 2% for memory CD4, and 0.35% to 0.5% for memory CD8.

Counted from cysteine to phenylalanine, this CDR3 has 16 amino acids. The CDR3 DNA has 48 bases and is translated from base 1. The CDR1 and CDR2 encoded by the germline V gene are SNHLY and FYNNEI. The junction shows trimming of 3 bases on V and 0 bases on J, plus 13 bases between the germline ends. Using the deep immunoSEQ assay, multiplex PCR amplified TCR CDR3 regions from genomic DNA. Extracted genomic DNA from each cell subset was distributed evenly across all wells of several immunoSEQ 96-well plates, and each plate was treated as a replicate. For sorted subsets, each replicate PCR was loaded with approximately 200 ng genomic DNA, equivalent to some 31,000 T cell genomes. The purified libraries were quantified using a Qubit 3.0 fluorometer, sized with a Bioanalyzer 2100, and then quantified again using the KAPA Library Quantification kit. Every immunoSEQ 96-well plate was sequenced on a dedicated single-read 150-cycle Illumina NextSeq 550 flow cell. The paper's processing steps were these. The immunoSEQ output contained only junctional sequences without quality scores, so filtering could not match that applied to full-length reads. Sequences were annotated with PyIR, a Python wrapper for IgBLAST v1.9, using IMGT germline references to assign V/J genes and CDR3. Any read was removed if the V/J assignment was weak (E-value above 1e-6), the CDR3 was missing, or the read contained stop codons, out-of-frame junctions, or ambiguous translated residues. V3J clonotypes were defined as sequences sharing the same inferred V gene, J gene, and CDR3 amino acid sequence. The percentage overlap between two repertoires was calculated by dividing the number of shared unique clonotypes by the size of the smaller repertoire. Repertoire richness was assessed with RTK rarefaction, the Chao1 estimator, and Recon v2.1 estimates of unobserved clonotypes. Generation probabilities were computed with OLGA for all TCRbeta clonotypes obtained by the gDNA method from several donors. Not all clones reach the TCRdb copy of this immuneACCESS table, which keeps in-frame sequences only. Checked studies attribute under half of the gap to unresolved V genes and leave the rest unexplained. Clone size and the V and J calls come from that table; the DNA yielded D and trimming. The sample table holds millions of clones, of which more than 85% were seen once. Around 1.7% of the sample goes to the ten largest clones.

The chain employs TRBV2 and TRBJ2-3; the D gene is unclear. The sequence was obtained from a young man in good health. Some clones in this sample may be carry-over from other donors' samples. The sample consisted of naive CD8+ T cells from PBMCs. The cell subset or site label, read with the paper, signifies: CD45RA+CCR7+. CDR3 loop: CASSDFLRASTDTQYF. The sequenced DNA is TGTGCCAGCAGTGATTTTCTACGGGCTAGCACAGATACGCAGTATTTT.